The source of this T cell receptor (beta chain) is a study of Ad26.COV2.S vaccination and SARS-CoV-2 variants. Profiling relied on immunoSEQ multiplex PCR, and the TCRdb table lists in-frame clones only, not all of them. This table has about 180,000 clones, around 88% appearing once. This clone appeared once. Germline CDR1 reads LNHNV; CDR2 reads YYDKDF (reference sequence). V trimming: 0 bases; J trimming: 5 bases; junction bases outside the gene matches: 13. This CDR3 spans 18 amino acids. The chain has TRBV15 and TRBJ1-1, with 9 bases that match TRBD1. Here the sequenced sample was peripheral blood, taken after recovery from COVID-19. The clonotype comes from a human donor who had recovered from COVID-19. CDR3 amino acids: CATSRDWDRDIADTEAFF. DNA for the CDR3: TGTGCCACCAGCAGAGATTGGGACAGGGATATCGCAGATACTGAAGCTTTCTTT.